The 13 T cell receptor beta chains below were found in one sample sequenced in a study of cytomegalovirus exposure and HLA in healthy donors. The PCR made use of 60 Vbeta and 13 Jbeta primers. The assay was immunoSEQ multiplex PCR, and TCRdb's table has in-frame clones only and misses some. The table includes over 130,000 clones, approximately 67% detected once. Sequenced material: PBMCs. The receptor source for this set is a woman aged 60 to 75 in good health and CMV-seronegative.

The V gene is TRBV5-6, the J gene TRBJ2-1, with 7 bases identical to TRBD2. Germline V lookup: CDR1 SGHDT, CDR2 YYEEEE. CDR3 length equals 15 residues. With V trimmed by 2 bases and J by 4 bases, 6 bases remained unmatched. The CDR3 coding sequence is TGTGCCAGCAGCTTAGGCGGGGGAATTTACAATGAGCAGTTCTTC. It codes for CASSLGGGIYNEQFF.

This chain joins TRBV27 and TRBJ2-3; a weak D match, TRBD1 (5 bases). This CDR3 spans 14 amino acids. Germline CDR1 reads MNHEY; CDR2 reads SMNVEV (reference sequence). V shed 2 bases and J shed 2 bases, with 8 bases lying between them. CDR3 nucleotides: TGTGCCAGCAGTTTAAGGGGTAACACAGATACGCAGTATTTT. As protein: CASSLRGNTDTQYF.

The chain employs TRBV5-1 and TRBJ2-3; the match to TRBD2 covers 7 bases. V lost 0 bases to trimming and J lost 4 bases; unmatched junction nucleotides: 2. This CDR3 contains 14 residues. Germline lookup yields CDR1 SGHRS and CDR2 YFSETQ. CDR3 in DNA: TGCGCCAGCAGCTTGGGAGCGGGACCAGATACGCAGTATTTT. It is translated as CASSLGAGPDTQYF.

This clone was detected only a few times. The chain couples TRBV5-1 to TRBJ2-1; 13 positions match TRBD2. Germline-derived CDR1 and CDR2 are SGHRS and YFSETQ. Germline trimming cut 4 bases from V and 2 bases from J; bases unmatched to any gene: 6. This CDR3 has 17 residues. CDR3 nucleotides: TGCGCCAGCAGCCCTAGACTAGCGGGAGGAACCTACAATGAGCAGTTCTTC. Protein product: CASSPRLAGGTYNEQFF. Using reference TRBV5-1 and TRBJ2-1 for the parts outside the CDR3, the full variable domain is KAGVTQTPRYLIKTRGQQVTLSCSPISGHRSVSWYQQTPGQGLQFLFEYFSETQRNKGNFPGRFSGRQFSNSRSEMNVSTLELGDSALYLCASSPRLAGGTYNEQFFGPGTRLTVL.

The CDR3 nucleotides are TGTGCCAGCAGTTTCGGACAGGAGAGCACCGGGGAGCTGTTTTTT. Residues: CASSFGQESTGELFF. The chain recombines TRBV27 with TRBJ2-2; 7 nucleotides agree with TRBD1. Germline V gene data show CDR1 as MNHEY and CDR2 as SMNVEV (reference sequence). Trimming cost V 3 bases and J 4 bases; bases outside gene matches: 5. The CDR3 spans 15 residues.

The chain has TRBV6-5 and TRBJ2-7; weak D call: TRBD2 (7 bases). The CDR3 contains 15 residues. CDR1 is MNHEY, CDR2 SVGAGI, per germline. Trimming took off 8 bases at V and 2 bases at J, with 19 bases between the two ends. The CDR3 here is CASSWGASGPYEQYF. CDR3 nucleotides: TGTGCCAGCTCGTGGGGGGCTAGCGGTCCCTACGAGCAGTACTTC.

The CDR3 reads CASSRDSNNEQFF. CDR3 coding DNA: TGTGCCAGCAGCCGGGACTCTAACAATGAGCAGTTCTTC. The rearrangement uses TRBV7-2 and TRBJ2-1; a possible D gene is TRBD2 (6 bases). V was trimmed by 5 bases and J by 5 bases, leaving 10 bases between them. This CDR3 region has 13 residues. The V gene's germline CDR1 is SGHTA and CDR2 FQGNSA.

This chain joins TRBV7-8 and TRBJ1-2; possibly TRBD1 for D (5 bases). This CDR3 contains 14 residues. Germline loops: CDR1 SGHVS, CDR2 FQNEAQ. The V end lost 5 bases, the J end lost 4 bases, and 14 bases lay between the germline ends. In DNA form, the CDR3 reads TGTGCCAGCAGCCACGGCAGGGCCGGCTATGGCTACACCTTC. Protein sequence: CASSHGRAGYGYTF.

The chain is built from TRBV1 and TRBJ2-3; no DNA check was done on the table's D call, TRBD2. TRBV1 is marked as a pseudogene. There are 19 residues in the CDR3. The chain's CDR3 is CTSSYLSGRAPIGTDTQYF. The CDR3, as DNA: TGCACCAGCAGCTATCTATCGGGGAGGGCCCCTATTGGCACAGATACGCAGTATTTT.

V usage is TRBV5-1 and J usage is TRBJ1-1; TRBD1 aligns across 7 bases. The V and J ends lost 5 bases and 2 bases, in that order; junction bases with no gene match: 6. The CDR3 extends over 14 amino acids. Germline CDR1 SGHRS, CDR2 YFSETQ. This CDR3 reads CASSVAGGNTEAFF. The CDR3 region has the DNA TGCGCCAGCAGTGTGGCAGGGGGTAACACTGAAGCTTTCTTT.

This clone was counted only a few times. The rearrangement joins TRBV6-5 to TRBJ1-1, with 7 positions matching TRBD1. The CDR3 loop spans 14 amino acids. With V trimmed by 6 bases and J by 0 bases, 4 bases remained unmatched. Germline V gene lookup returns CDR1 MNHEY and CDR2 SVGAGI. The CDR3: CASSRRGMNTEAFF. CDR3 in DNA: TGTGCCAGCAGCCGCAGGGGGATGAACACTGAAGCTTTCTTT.

The table lists this clone with a few counts. This chain uses TRBV19 with TRBJ1-1, with TRBD1 matching 7 bases. The CDR3 runs 14 residues. Germline lookup yields CDR1 LNHDA and CDR2 SQIVND (reference sequence). V lost 6 bases and J lost 2; bases outside the gene matches: 6. The CDR3 protein is CASSRQGSNTEAFF. Written as DNA, the CDR3 is TGTGCCAGTAGCCGACAGGGATCTAACACTGAAGCTTTCTTT. Full variable domain (remainder filled in from reference TRBV19 and TRBJ1-1): DGGITQSPKYLFRKEGQNVTLSCEQNLNHDAMYWYRQDPGQGLRLIYYSQIVNDFQKGDIAEGYSVSREKKESFPLTVTSAQKNPTAFYLCASSRQGSNTEAFFGQGTRLTVV.

This clone appeared a single time. V is TRBV6-6 and J is TRBJ1-5; 7 positions agree with TRBD1. This CDR3 is built from 16 residues. The ends lost 0 bases at V and 0 bases at J; junction bases unmatched: 2. Germline V gene lookup returns CDR1 MNHNY and CDR2 SVGAGI (reference sequence). The CDR3 DNA follows: TGTGCCAGCAGTTACTCGACAGGGAGTAGCAATCAGCCCCAGCATTTT. It encodes CASSYSTGSSNQPQHF.